The following is a T cell receptor beta chain sequence with its context. The target antigen is unknown. Trimming removed 5 bases at V and 1 base at J, with 11 bases between. CDR3 length: 14 amino acids. Per germline, CDR1 LGHDT and CDR2 YNNKEL (reference sequence). The data originate from a study of post-analysis software for immune sequencing data. Unique molecular identifiers tagged the TCR beta cDNA libraries. TCRdb re-analysed the PCR reads in MiXCR, keeping a single row per CDR3 protein. The table includes 740,000 or so distinct CDR3 sequences, under 70% detected once. Study-wide results and limits: Higher frequency in patients than in controls was seen for five TRBV segments, with TRBV5-6, TRBV5-1 and TRBV20-1 among them.

The TCR sequence derives from a girl between 5 and 17 years old with multiple sclerosis. This chain links TRBV3-1 with TRBJ2-5; possibly TRBD2 for D (5 bases). The sequencing sample was made of blood. The CDR3 loop is CASSLQSGQETQYF. CDR3 nucleotides: TGTGCCAGCAGCTTACAAAGCGGCCAAGAGACCCAGTACTTC.